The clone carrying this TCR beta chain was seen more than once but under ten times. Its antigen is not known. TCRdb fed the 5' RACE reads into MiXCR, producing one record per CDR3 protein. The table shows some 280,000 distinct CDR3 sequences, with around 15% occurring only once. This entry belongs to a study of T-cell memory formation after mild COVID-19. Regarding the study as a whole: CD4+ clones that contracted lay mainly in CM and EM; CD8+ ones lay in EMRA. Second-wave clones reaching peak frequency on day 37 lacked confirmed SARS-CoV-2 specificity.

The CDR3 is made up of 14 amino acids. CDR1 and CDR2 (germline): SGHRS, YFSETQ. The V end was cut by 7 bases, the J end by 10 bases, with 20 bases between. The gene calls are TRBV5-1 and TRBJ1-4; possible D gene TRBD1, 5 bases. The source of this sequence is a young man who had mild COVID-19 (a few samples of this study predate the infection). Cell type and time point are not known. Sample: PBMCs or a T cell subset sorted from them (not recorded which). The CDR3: CASRPVRDGGKLFF. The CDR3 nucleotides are TGCGCCAGCCGCCCCGTCCGGGACGGCGGAAAACTGTTTTTT.